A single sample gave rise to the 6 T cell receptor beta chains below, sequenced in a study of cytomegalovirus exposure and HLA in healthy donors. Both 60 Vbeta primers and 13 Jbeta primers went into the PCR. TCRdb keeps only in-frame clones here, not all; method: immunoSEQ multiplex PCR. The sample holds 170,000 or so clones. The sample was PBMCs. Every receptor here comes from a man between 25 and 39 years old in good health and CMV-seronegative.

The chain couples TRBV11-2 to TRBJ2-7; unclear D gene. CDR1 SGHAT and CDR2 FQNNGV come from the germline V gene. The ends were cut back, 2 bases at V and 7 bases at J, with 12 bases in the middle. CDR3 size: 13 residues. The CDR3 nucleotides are TGTGCCAGCAGCTTAAAGACCGGGTTTGAGCAGTACTTC. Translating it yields CASSLKTGFEQYF.

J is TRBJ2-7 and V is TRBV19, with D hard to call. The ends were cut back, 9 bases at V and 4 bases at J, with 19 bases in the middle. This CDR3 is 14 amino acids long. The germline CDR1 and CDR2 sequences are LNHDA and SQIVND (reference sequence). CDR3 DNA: TGTGCCAGCCGACCTCGACACGAAAGATACGAGCAGTACTTC. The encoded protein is CASRPRHERYEQYF. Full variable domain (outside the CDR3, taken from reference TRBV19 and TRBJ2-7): DGGITQSPKYLFRKEGQNVTLSCEQNLNHDAMYWYRQDPGQGLRLIYYSQIVNDFQKGDIAEGYSVSREKKESFPLTVTSAQKNPTAFYLCASRPRHERYEQYFGPGTRLTVT.

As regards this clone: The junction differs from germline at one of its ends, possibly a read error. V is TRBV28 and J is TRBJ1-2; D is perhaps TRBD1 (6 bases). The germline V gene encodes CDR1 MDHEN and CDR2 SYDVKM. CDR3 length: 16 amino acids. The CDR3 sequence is CASIPPVRTVNDGYTF. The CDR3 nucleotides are TGTGCCAGCATTCCGCCAGTAAGGACAGTTAACGATGGCTACACCTTC.

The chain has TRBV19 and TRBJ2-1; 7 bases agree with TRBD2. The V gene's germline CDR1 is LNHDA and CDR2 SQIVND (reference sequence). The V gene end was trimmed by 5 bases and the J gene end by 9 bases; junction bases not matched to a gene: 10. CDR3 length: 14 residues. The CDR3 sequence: CASSVRRESSEQFF. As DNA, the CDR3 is TGTGCCAGTAGTGTGCGGCGGGAGTCCAGTGAGCAGTTCTTC.

CDR3 amino acids: CASRASPGGSYTF. In DNA form, the CDR3 reads TGTGCCAGTCGCGCCAGCCCCGGGGGGAGCTACACCTTC. The J gene is TRBJ1-2, the V gene TRBV7-2; a weak D match, TRBD1 (5 bases). There are 13 residues in the CDR3. The V gene's germline CDR1 is SGHTA and CDR2 FQGNSA. Deletions cut 9 bases from V and 9 bases from J, with 20 bases between. The full variable domain, its missing parts supplied by reference TRBV7-2 and TRBJ1-2, is GAGVSQSPSNKVTEKGKDVELRCDPISGHTALYWYRQSLGQGLEFLIYFQGNSAPDKSGLPSDRFSAERTGGSVSTLTIQRTQQEDSAVYLCASRASPGGSYTFGSGTRLTVV.

CDR3 in amino acids: CSVEVGGDPDTQYF. The DNA of the CDR3 is TGCAGCGTTGAAGTGGGAGGGGACCCAGATACGCAGTATTTT. The chain carries TRBV29-1 and TRBJ2-3, with 7 bases that match TRBD2. With 1 base clipped from V and 4 bases from J, the junction kept 5 bases outside the gene matches. Germline V CDR1 and CDR2: SQVTM, ANQGSEA. The CDR3 runs to 14 residues.